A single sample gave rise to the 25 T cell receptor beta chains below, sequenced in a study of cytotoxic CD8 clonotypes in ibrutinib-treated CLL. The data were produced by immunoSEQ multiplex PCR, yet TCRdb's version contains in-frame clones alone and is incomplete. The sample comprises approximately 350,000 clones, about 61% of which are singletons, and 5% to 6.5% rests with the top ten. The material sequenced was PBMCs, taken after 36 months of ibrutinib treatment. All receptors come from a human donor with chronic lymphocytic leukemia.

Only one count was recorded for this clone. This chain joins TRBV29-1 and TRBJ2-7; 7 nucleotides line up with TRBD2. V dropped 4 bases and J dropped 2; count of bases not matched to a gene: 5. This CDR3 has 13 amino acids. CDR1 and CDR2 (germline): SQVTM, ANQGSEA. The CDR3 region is CSVVLAVTYEQYF. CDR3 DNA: TGCAGCGTTGTTCTAGCGGTTACCTACGAGCAGTACTTC.

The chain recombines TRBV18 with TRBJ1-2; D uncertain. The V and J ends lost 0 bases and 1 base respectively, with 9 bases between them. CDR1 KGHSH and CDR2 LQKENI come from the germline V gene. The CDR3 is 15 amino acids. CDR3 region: CASSPPIDRNYGYTF. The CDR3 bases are TGTGCCAGCTCACCACCGATAGATCGTAACTATGGCTACACCTTC.

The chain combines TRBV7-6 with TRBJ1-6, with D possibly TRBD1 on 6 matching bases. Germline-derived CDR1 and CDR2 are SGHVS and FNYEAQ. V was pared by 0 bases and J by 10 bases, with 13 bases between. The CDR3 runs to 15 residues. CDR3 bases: TGTGCCAGCAGCTTAGCGGAGGGGGTGCTATCACCCCTCCACTTT. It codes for CASSLAEGVLSPLHF.

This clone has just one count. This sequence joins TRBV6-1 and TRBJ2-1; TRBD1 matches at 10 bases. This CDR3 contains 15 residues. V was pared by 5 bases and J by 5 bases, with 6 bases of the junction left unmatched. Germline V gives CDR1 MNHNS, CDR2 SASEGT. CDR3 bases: TGTGCCAGCAGTAGACAGGGGGCTGCGAACAATGAGCAGTTCTTC. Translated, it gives CASSRQGAANNEQFF.

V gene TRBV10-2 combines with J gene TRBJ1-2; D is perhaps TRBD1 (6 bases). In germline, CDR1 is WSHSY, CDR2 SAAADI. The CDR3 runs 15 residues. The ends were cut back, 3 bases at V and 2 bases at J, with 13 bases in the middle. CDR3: CASSDRRQENYGYTF. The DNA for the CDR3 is TGCGCCAGCAGTGACCGGAGACAGGAGAACTATGGCTACACCTTC.

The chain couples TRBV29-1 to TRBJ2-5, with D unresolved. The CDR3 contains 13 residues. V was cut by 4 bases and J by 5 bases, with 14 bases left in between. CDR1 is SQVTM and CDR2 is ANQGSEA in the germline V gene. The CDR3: CSVGRRLSETQYF. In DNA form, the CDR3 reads TGCAGCGTTGGGCGGCGGTTATCCGAGACCCAGTACTTC.

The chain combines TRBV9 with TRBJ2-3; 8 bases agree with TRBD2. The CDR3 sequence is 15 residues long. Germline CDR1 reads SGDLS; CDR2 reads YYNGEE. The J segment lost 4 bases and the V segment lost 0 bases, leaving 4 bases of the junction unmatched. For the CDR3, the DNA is TGTGCCAGCAGCGTAGCGGGAGGGGCCGCAGATACGCAGTATTTT. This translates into CASSVAGGAADTQYF.

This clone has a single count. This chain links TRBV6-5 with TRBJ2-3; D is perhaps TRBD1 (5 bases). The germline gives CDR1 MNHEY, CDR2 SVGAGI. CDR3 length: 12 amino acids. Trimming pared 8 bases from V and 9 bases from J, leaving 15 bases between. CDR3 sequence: CASGLRGETQYF. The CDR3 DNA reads TGTGCCAGCGGGCTTAGGGGTGAGACGCAGTATTTT.

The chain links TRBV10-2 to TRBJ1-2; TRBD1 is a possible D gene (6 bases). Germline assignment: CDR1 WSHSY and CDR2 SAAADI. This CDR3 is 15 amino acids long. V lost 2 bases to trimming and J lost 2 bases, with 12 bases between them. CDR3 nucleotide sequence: TGCGCCAGCAGTGAGCCCCACAGGGCGAACTATGGCTACACCTTC. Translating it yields CASSEPHRANYGYTF.

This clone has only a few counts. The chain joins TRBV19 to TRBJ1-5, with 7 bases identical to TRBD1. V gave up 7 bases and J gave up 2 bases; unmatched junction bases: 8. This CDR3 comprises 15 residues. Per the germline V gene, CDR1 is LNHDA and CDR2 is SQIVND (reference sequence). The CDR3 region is CASTGTALGNQPQHF. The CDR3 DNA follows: TGTGCCAGTACCGGGACAGCACTAGGCAATCAGCCCCAGCATTTT.

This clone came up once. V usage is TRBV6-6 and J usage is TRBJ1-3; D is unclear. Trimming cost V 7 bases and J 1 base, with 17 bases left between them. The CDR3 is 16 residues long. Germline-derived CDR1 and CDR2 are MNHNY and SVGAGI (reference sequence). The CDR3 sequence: CASTFTEGRSGNTIYF. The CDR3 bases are TGTGCCAGCACCTTTACGGAGGGTCGATCTGGAAACACCATATATTTT.

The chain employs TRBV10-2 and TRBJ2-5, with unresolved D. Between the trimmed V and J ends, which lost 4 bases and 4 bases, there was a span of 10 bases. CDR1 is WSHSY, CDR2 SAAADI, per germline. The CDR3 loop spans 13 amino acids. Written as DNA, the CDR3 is TGCGCCAGCAGTGTATTAGCATTAGAGACCCAGTACTTC. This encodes CASSVLALETQYF.

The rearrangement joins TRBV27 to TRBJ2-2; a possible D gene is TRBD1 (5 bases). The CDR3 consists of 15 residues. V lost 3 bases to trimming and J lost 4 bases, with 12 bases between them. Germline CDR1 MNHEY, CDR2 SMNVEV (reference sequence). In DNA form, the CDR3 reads TGTGCCAGCAGTTTTCTAGGGGCTGTCACCGGGGAGCTGTTTTTT. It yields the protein CASSFLGAVTGELFF.

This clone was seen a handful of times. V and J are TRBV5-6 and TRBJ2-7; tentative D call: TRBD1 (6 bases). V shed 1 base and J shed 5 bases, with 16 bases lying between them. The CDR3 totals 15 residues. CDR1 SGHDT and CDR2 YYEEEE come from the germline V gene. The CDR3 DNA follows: TGTGCCAGCAGCTTGTTAATGGGGGCGACGGACGAGCAGTACTTC. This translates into CASSLLMGATDEQYF.

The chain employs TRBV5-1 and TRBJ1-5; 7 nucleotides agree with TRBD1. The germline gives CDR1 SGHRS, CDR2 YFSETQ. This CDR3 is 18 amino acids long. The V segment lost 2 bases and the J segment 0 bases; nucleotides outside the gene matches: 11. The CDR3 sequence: CASSFGGGPSGSNQPQHF. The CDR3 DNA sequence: TGCGCCAGCAGCTTCGGAGGGGGCCCGAGCGGTAGCAATCAGCCCCAGCATTTT.

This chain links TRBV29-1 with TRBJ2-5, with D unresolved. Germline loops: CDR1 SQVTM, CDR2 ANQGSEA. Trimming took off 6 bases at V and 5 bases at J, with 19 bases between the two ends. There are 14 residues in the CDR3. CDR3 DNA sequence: TGCAGCGTCCCGAGGAACCGGGTGGGGGAGACCCAGTACTTC. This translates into CSVPRNRVGETQYF.

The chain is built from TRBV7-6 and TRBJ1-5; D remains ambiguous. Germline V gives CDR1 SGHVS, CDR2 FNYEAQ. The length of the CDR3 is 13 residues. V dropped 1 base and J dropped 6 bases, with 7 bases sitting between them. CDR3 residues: CASSLDVGQPQHF. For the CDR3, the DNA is TGTGCCAGCAGCTTAGACGTCGGTCAGCCCCAGCATTTT.

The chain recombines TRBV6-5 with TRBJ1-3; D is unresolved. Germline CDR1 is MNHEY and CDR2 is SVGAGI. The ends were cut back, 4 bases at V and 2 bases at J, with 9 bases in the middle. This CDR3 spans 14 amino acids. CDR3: CASSSTATGNTIYF. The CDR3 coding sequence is TGTGCCAGCAGTTCCACAGCTACTGGAAACACCATATATTTT.

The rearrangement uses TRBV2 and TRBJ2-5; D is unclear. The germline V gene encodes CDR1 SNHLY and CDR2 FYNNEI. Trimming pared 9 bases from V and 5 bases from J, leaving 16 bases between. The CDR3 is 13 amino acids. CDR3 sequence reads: CASRRLFLETQYF. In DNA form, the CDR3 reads TGTGCCAGTCGGCGGCTTTTTTTGGAGACCCAGTACTTC.

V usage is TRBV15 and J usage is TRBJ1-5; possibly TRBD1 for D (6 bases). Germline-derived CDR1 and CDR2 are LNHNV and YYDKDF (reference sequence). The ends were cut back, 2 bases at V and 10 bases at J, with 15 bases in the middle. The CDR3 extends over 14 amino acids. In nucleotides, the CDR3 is TGTGCCACCAGCAGAAACATGGACAGCTCCCCCCAGCATTTT. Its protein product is CATSRNMDSSPQHF.

CDR3 coding DNA: TGTGCCAGCAGCCCCCTTGTGGGAGGGCCTTACGAGCAGTACTTC. Amino acid sequence: CASSPLVGGPYEQYF. The chain carries TRBV7-8 and TRBJ2-7; TRBD2 agrees at 7 bases. CDR1 is SGHVS and CDR2 is FQNEAQ in the germline V gene. The CDR3 totals 15 residues. V dropped 5 bases and J dropped 4; count of bases not matched to a gene: 11. Using reference TRBV7-8 and TRBJ2-7 for the parts outside the CDR3, the full variable domain is GAGVSQSPRYKVAKRGQDVALRCDPISGHVSLFWYQQALGQGPEFLTYFQNEAQLDKSGLPSDRFFAERPEGSVSTLKIQRTQQEDSAVYLCASSPLVGGPYEQYFGPGTRLTVT.

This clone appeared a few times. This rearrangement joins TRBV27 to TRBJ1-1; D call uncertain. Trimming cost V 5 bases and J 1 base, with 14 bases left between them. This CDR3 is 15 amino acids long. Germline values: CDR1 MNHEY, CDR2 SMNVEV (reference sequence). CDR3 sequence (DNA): TGTGCCAGCAGTACAGAAGGACGGAGGAACACTGAAGCTTTCTTT. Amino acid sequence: CASSTEGRRNTEAFF.

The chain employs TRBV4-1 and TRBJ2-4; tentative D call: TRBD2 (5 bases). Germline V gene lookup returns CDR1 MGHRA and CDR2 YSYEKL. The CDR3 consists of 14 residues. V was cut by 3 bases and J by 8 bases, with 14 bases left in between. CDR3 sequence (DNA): TGCGCCAGCAGCCAGGTGGGAGTTCGGGACATTCAGTACTTC. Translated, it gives CASSQVGVRDIQYF.

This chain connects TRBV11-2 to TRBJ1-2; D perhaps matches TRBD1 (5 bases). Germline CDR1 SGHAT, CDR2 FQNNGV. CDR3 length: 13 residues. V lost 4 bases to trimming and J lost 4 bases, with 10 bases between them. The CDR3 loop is CASSSGFSYGYTF. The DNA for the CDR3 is TGTGCCAGCAGCTCAGGGTTTAGCTATGGCTACACCTTC.

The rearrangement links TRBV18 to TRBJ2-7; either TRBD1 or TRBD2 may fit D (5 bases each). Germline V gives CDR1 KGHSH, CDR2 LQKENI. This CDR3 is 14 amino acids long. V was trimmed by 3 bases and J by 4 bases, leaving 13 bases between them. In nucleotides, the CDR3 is TGTGCCAGCTCACCGGGGTGGGGGAATTACGAGCAGTACTTC. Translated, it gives CASSPGWGNYEQYF.